The 26 T cell receptor beta chains below were found in one sample sequenced in a study of shared T cell receptors in the human thymus (dated by TCRdb to the early 2020s). The library was prepared using the immunoSEQ multiplex PCR assay. Imported from immuneACCESS, the table was reduced by TCRdb to in-frame sequences with V and J called. These copies leave out some clones; in studies compared against another copy, an unresolved V gene accounts for under half, and the cause of the remainder is not known. For this sample there are under 850,000 clones; 70% to 90% appear just once. Around 0.01% of the sample is in the top ten clones. In addition, the sample was reused for a study of human thymus T cells.

The sample taken for sequencing was thymocytes. The source is a boy under two years old with a congenital heart defect. Donor details come from another sample of the same person, matched by shared clones.

The chain uses TRBV12-5 and TRBJ2-2, with TRBD1 matching over 7 bases. In germline, CDR1 is LGHNT, CDR2 FRNRAP. This CDR3 contains 16 residues. V shed 3 bases and J 1 base; nucleotides not matched to a gene: 5. The CDR3 region is CASGLTGEGNTGELFF. DNA for the CDR3: TGTGCTAGTGGTTTAACAGGGGAAGGGAACACCGGGGAGCTGTTTTTT.

The V gene is TRBV4-1, the J gene TRBJ2-7; tentatively, D is TRBD1 (5 bases). Per the germline V gene, CDR1 is MGHRA and CDR2 is YSYEKL. This CDR3 has 16 amino acids. The V end lost 1 base, the J end lost 2 bases, and 15 bases lay between the germline ends. The CDR3 sequence is CASSQVYRTSPYEQYF. DNA for the CDR3: TGCGCCAGCAGCCAAGTATACCGGACATCCCCCTACGAGCAGTACTTC.

This sequence joins TRBV7-3 and TRBJ2-1; D is perhaps TRBD2 (5 bases). V was cut by 5 bases and J by 9 bases, with 23 bases left in between. Germline CDR1 reads SGHTA; CDR2 reads FQGTGA. This CDR3 region has 16 residues. The CDR3 protein is CASSQVGASTGSEQFF. The DNA for the CDR3 is TGTGCCAGCAGCCAAGTTGGCGCTTCGACTGGGAGTGAGCAGTTCTTC.

A single count supports this clone. One end of the junction varies from germline; a read error may be responsible. This chain links TRBV11-2 with TRBJ2-3; TRBD1 might be the D (6 bases). CDR1 and CDR2 from the germline V gene are SGHAT and FQNNGV. The CDR3 totals 17 residues. The CDR3 nucleotides read TGTGCCAGCAGCGTAGAACCTACAGGGCAGGGCACAGATACGCAGTATTTT. It specifies CASSVEPTGQGTDTQYF.

V is TRBV29-1 and J is TRBJ2-5, with 11 bases aligning to TRBD2. From germline, CDR1 is SQVTM and CDR2 ANQGSEA. V lost 7 bases to trimming and J lost 4 bases; unmatched junction nucleotides: 11. The CDR3 is 15 amino acids. The CDR3 loop reads CSGQAASGRRETQYF. CDR3 nucleotide sequence: TGCAGCGGCCAGGCGGCTAGCGGGAGGAGAGAGACCCAGTACTTC.

V gene TRBV6-6 combines with J gene TRBJ1-2; perhaps TRBD1 as D (5 bases). This CDR3 has 14 residues. Trimming cost V 2 bases and J 5 bases, with 12 bases left between them. Germline loops: CDR1 MNHNY, CDR2 SVGAGI (reference sequence). DNA for the CDR3: TGTGCCAGCAGTTACGGGGGGTCGGATTATGGCTACACCTTC. Its protein product is CASSYGGSDYGYTF.

This clone has a handful of counts. The chain couples TRBV19 to TRBJ1-2; D not resolved. Looked up from germline, CDR1 is LNHDA and CDR2 is SQIVND (reference sequence). The V and J ends lost 5 bases and 1 base respectively, with 5 bases between them. This CDR3 region has 12 residues. CDR3 sequence (DNA): TGTGCCAGTAGTGCCAGTAACTATGGCTACACCTTC. This sequence encodes CASSASNYGYTF.

This clone was seen a single time. V usage is TRBV4-3 and J usage is TRBJ1-2, with TRBD1 identical over 8 bases. Germline V gene sequence: CDR1 LGHNA, CDR2 YSLEER. This CDR3 has 17 amino acids. Unmatched junction bases numbered 6, after V lost 0 bases and J lost 0 bases. CDR3 in DNA: TGCGCCAGCAGCCAAGAGTGGGTACAGGGGGCTAACTATGGCTACACCTTC. Translated: CASSQEWVQGANYGYTF.

The chain is built from TRBV9 and TRBJ2-7, with 11 bases that match TRBD2. CDR3 size: 17 residues. Germline V lookup: CDR1 SGDLS, CDR2 YYNGEE. The V and J ends lost 1 base and 7 bases, in that order; junction bases with no gene match: 13. The chain's CDR3 is CASSVSPISGRAWEQYF. The CDR3 nucleotides read TGTGCCAGCAGCGTATCCCCAATTAGCGGGAGGGCCTGGGAGCAGTACTTC.

This clone was recorded only once. The chain employs TRBV5-1 and TRBJ1-4; 7 bases agree with TRBD1. V was pared by 0 bases and J by 10 bases, with 3 bases of the junction left unmatched. Germline loops: CDR1 SGHRS, CDR2 YFSETQ. This CDR3 spans 13 amino acids. The CDR3 spells CASSLEGAGKLFF. The CDR3 coding sequence is TGCGCCAGCAGCTTGGAGGGGGCAGGAAAACTGTTTTTT.

The V gene is TRBV4-1, the J gene TRBJ2-5; maybe TRBD2 (6 bases). CDR1 is MGHRA, CDR2 YSYEKL, per germline. The V gene lost 0 bases and the J gene lost 5 bases, with 34 bases spanning the gap. The CDR3 has 22 residues. The CDR3 spells CASSQEPTPPSVSHWEGETQYF. The CDR3 bases are TGCGCCAGCAGCCAAGAACCTACCCCACCTAGCGTCTCTCACTGGGAAGGGGAGACCCAGTACTTC.

The V gene is TRBV6-9, the J gene TRBJ2-5, with 8 bases identical to TRBD2. The end of the DNA is better explained by TRBJ2-7, so the J call may be wrong. Germline V lookup: CDR1 MNHGY, CDR2 SVAAGI. The CDR3 length is 17 residues. CDR3 sequence: CASSYNLRTSSSYEQYF. The CDR3, as DNA: TGTGCCAGCAGTTATAACCTTAGGACTAGCTCATCCTACGAGCAGTACTTC.

J is TRBJ2-1 and V is TRBV11-3; 7 bases are shared with TRBD1. V lost 8 bases and J lost 5; bases outside the gene matches: 6. CDR1 is SGHNT and CDR2 is YENEEA in the germline V gene. The CDR3 sequence is 13 residues long. DNA of the CDR3: TGTGCCAGCGGGACAGTCACGAACAATGAGCAGTTCTTC. It codes for CASGTVTNNEQFF.

This clone has more than one count but fewer than ten. The chain couples TRBV6-5 to TRBJ2-7, with TRBD1 matching 7 bases. CDR1 is MNHEY and CDR2 is SVGAGI in the germline V gene. V trimming: 5 bases; J trimming: 2 bases; junction bases outside the gene matches: 6. This CDR3 region has 14 residues. CDR3 sequence (DNA): TGTGCCAGCAGTCTACAGGGGCCTCCCTACGAGCAGTACTTC. Translating gives CASSLQGPPYEQYF.

The chain couples TRBV29-1 to TRBJ2-1, with 13 bases that match TRBD2. CDR1 is SQVTM, CDR2 ANQGSEA, per germline. V lost 7 bases to trimming and J lost 15 bases; unmatched junction nucleotides: 15. CDR3 length equals 14 residues. Here the CDR3 DNA reads TGCAGCGCCCGACTAGCGGGAGGAAGGCCCGGGCCGTTCTTC. This encodes CSARLAGGRPGPFF.

The V call is TRBV6-5, the J call TRBJ1-1; possibly TRBD1 for D (5 bases). The CDR3 extends over 13 amino acids. Germline V lookup: CDR1 MNHEY, CDR2 SVGAGI. The V and J ends lost 6 bases and 6 bases respectively, with 14 bases between them. The chain's CDR3 is CASRPTGVAEAFF. The CDR3 nucleotides read TGTGCCAGCAGGCCTACAGGTGTGGCTGAAGCTTTCTTT.

V and J are TRBV5-6 and TRBJ2-3; D might be TRBD1 (6 bases). Per germline, CDR1 SGHDT and CDR2 YYEEEE. Trimming shortened V by 2 bases and J by 2 bases, and 18 bases separated the two germline ends. This CDR3 has 17 residues. The chain's CDR3 is CASSFDGMGAATDTQYF. The DNA of the CDR3 is TGTGCCAGCAGCTTTGACGGAATGGGGGCCGCCACAGATACGCAGTATTTT.

V and J are TRBV5-4 and TRBJ2-3; 7 bases fit TRBD2. The germline V gene encodes CDR1 SGHNT and CDR2 YYREEE (reference sequence). V dropped 7 bases and J dropped 6; count of bases not matched to a gene: 17. The CDR3 sequence is 16 residues long. The CDR3: CASRLLASPSGDTQYF. DNA of the CDR3: TGTGCCAGCCGACTACTAGCGTCTCCTTCTGGGGATACGCAGTATTTT.

The gene calls are TRBV29-1 and TRBJ2-1, with D possibly being TRBD1 (6 bases). Trimming stripped 7 bases from V and 6 bases from J, with 22 bases between. This CDR3 spans 15 amino acids. Per germline, CDR1 SQVTM and CDR2 ANQGSEA. The chain's CDR3 is CSEKRQALATNEQFF. The CDR3 DNA reads as TGCAGCGAGAAAAGACAGGCCCTAGCCACCAATGAGCAGTTCTTC.

This clone occurred once. This chain's CDR3 is CASSEGTSGLYNEQFF. The CDR3 coding sequence is TGCGCCAGCAGTGAGGGGACTAGCGGGCTCTACAATGAGCAGTTCTTC. This chain connects TRBV10-2 to TRBJ2-1; 12 nucleotides line up with TRBD2. Germline-derived CDR1 and CDR2 are WSHSY and SAAADI. This CDR3 is built from 16 residues. Trimming cost V 2 bases and J 3 bases; bases outside gene matches: 2.

This chain links TRBV5-4 with TRBJ1-2; 11 bases line up with TRBD1. The V segment lost 1 base and the J segment 5 bases; nucleotides outside the gene matches: 7. Per germline, CDR1 SGHNT and CDR2 YYREEE (reference sequence). The CDR3 is made up of 16 amino acids. CDR3 sequence: CASSLWTGGARYGYTF. The CDR3 DNA reads as TGTGCCAGCAGCTTGTGGACAGGGGGCGCGAGATATGGCTACACCTTC.

This clone was counted a few times. The chain joins TRBV5-5 to TRBJ1-2; D gene unclear. The V end lost 1 base, the J end lost 6 bases, and 19 bases lay between the germline ends. CDR1 SGHKS and CDR2 YYEKEE come from the germline V gene (reference sequence). This CDR3 has 16 amino acids. The CDR3 region is CASSLRFPGRSDGYTF. In DNA, the CDR3 is TGTGCCAGCAGCTTGAGGTTTCCGGGGAGGAGTGATGGCTACACCTTC.

The chain links TRBV9 to TRBJ2-7, with unresolved D. This CDR3 region has 14 residues. CDR1 is SGDLS and CDR2 is YYNGEE in the germline V gene. Trimming pared 4 bases from V and 0 bases from J, leaving 11 bases between. The CDR3 nucleotides are TGTGCCAGCAGCCGGAGCGTCAGCTCCTACGAGCAGTACTTC. Translation: CASSRSVSSYEQYF. The full variable domain, in which reference TRBV9 and TRBJ2-7 provide the parts outside the CDR3, is DSGVTQTPKHLITATGQRVTLRCSPRSGDLSVYWYQQSLDQGLQFLIQYYNGEERAKGNILERFSAQQFPDLHSELNLSSLELGDSALYFCASSRSVSSYEQYFGPGTRLTVT.

The table lists this clone with a few counts. V usage is TRBV9 and J usage is TRBJ1-2; the match to TRBD1 covers 7 bases. After removal of 2 bases from V and 3 bases from J, the junction contained 13 bases not matched to a gene. CDR3 length: 17 amino acids. Germline CDR1 reads SGDLS; CDR2 reads YYNGEE. The CDR3 loop reads CASSVGREGGSDYGYTF. The CDR3 DNA reads as TGTGCCAGCAGCGTGGGCCGTGAAGGGGGCTCGGACTATGGCTACACCTTC.

This sequence joins TRBV19 and TRBJ2-5, with 13 bases aligning to TRBD2. This CDR3 spans 17 amino acids. Germline V gene lookup returns CDR1 LNHDA and CDR2 SQIVND (reference sequence). Unmatched junction bases numbered 13, after V lost 7 bases and J lost 5 bases. As DNA, the CDR3 is TGTGCCAGTACGAATTCCGGACTAGCGGGAGCGCCTGAGACCCAGTACTTC. As protein: CASTNSGLAGAPETQYF. The whole variable domain, remainder taken from reference TRBV19 and TRBJ2-5, is DGGITQSPKYLFRKEGQNVTLSCEQNLNHDAMYWYRQDPGQGLRLIYYSQIVNDFQKGDIAEGYSVSREKKESFPLTVTSAQKNPTAFYLCASTNSGLAGAPETQYFGPGTRLLVL.

This chain links TRBV10-1 with TRBJ1-1; D is uncertain. V lost 0 bases, J lost 0 bases, and 8 bases lay in between. In germline, CDR1 is WNHNN, CDR2 SYGVQD (reference sequence). There are 15 residues in the CDR3. CDR3 sequence reads: CASSESDTVNTEAFF. Written as DNA, the CDR3 is TGCGCCAGCAGTGAGTCTGACACCGTGAACACTGAAGCTTTCTTT.